The 21 T cell receptor beta chains below come from one sample, sequenced in a study of T cell responses to AZD1222 COVID-19 vaccine. Profiled with immunoSEQ multiplex PCR; TCRdb holds only in-frame clones, not every one. Found here are around 100,000 clones, 92% of them singletons; the top ten hold about 1.2%. Sequences were derived from peripheral blood, sampled on day 0 of AZD1222 vaccination. The source of these receptors is an adult in good health.

In nucleotides, the CDR3 is TGTGCCAGCAGTTTGGGACAGGGCCAGGCCGGGGAGCTGTTTTTT. Encoded protein: CASSLGQGQAGELFF. This chain links TRBV28 with TRBJ2-2; TRBD1 matches at 9 bases. V lost 3 bases to trimming and J lost 6 bases; unmatched junction nucleotides: 5. CDR1 MDHEN and CDR2 SYDVKM come from the germline V gene. The CDR3 covers 15 residues.

The rearrangement uses TRBV28 and TRBJ1-4, with D unclear. The CDR3 is 15 residues long. Germline CDR1 and CDR2: MDHEN and SYDVKM. With 3 bases removed from V and 7 bases from J, the gap between germline ends came to 15 bases. CDR3 sequence reads: CASSFIWKAPEKLFF. The DNA for the CDR3 is TGTGCCAGCAGTTTTATCTGGAAAGCCCCTGAAAAACTGTTTTTT.

This clone occurred once. The V and J genes are TRBV28 and TRBJ1-4; TRBD1 might be the D (6 bases). Germline assignment: CDR1 MDHEN and CDR2 SYDVKM. Trimming cost V 6 bases and J 8 bases, with 10 bases left between them. The CDR3 loop spans 12 amino acids. CDR3 residues: CASRWTAEKLFF. The CDR3 DNA reads as TGTGCCAGCAGATGGACAGCCGAAAAACTGTTTTTT.

The rearrangement links TRBV20-1 to TRBJ2-5; D is ambiguous. Germline CDR1 and CDR2: DFQATT and SNEGSKA (reference sequence). This CDR3 spans 12 amino acids. V gave up 3 bases and J gave up 5 bases, with 10 bases separating them. The CDR3 loop is CSASKVGETQYF. CDR3 sequence (DNA): TGCAGTGCTAGTAAGGTGGGGGAGACCCAGTACTTC.

The V and J genes are TRBV7-2 and TRBJ1-1; D ambiguous. CDR3 length equals 14 residues. Germline assignment: CDR1 SGHTA and CDR2 FQGNSA. V lost 1 base, J lost 1 base, and 7 bases lay in between. The CDR3 nucleotides are TGTGCCAGCAGCTTAGAGCCAGGGAACACTGAAGCTTTCTTT. Its protein product is CASSLEPGNTEAFF.

The chain uses TRBV5-1 and TRBJ1-2; maybe TRBD1 (5 bases). CDR1 is SGHRS and CDR2 is YFSETQ in the germline V gene. V was cut by 7 bases and J by 8 bases, with 18 bases left in between. The CDR3 is 13 amino acids. The CDR3 nucleotides read TGCGCCAGCTGGCGGGACTCCCAAACGGGCTACACCTTC. It encodes CASWRDSQTGYTF.

The chain employs TRBV3-1 (or the pseudogene TRBV3-2) and TRBJ2-3, with TRBD1 as a possible D gene (6 bases). The CDR3 consists of 15 residues. V was pared by 3 bases and J by 1 base, with 11 bases between. Germline CDR1 reads LGHDT; CDR2 reads YNNKEL (reference sequence). The CDR3 region has the DNA TGTGCCAGCAGCCAGAAGGGACAAGGCACAGATACGCAGTATTTT. Encoded protein: CASSQKGQGTDTQYF.

This chain uses TRBV5-4 with TRBJ2-1, with a possible D match to TRBD1 (5 bases). V was shortened by 0 bases and J by 9 bases, with 13 bases between the two germline ends. The CDR3 runs 14 residues. Germline V gene lookup returns CDR1 SGHNT and CDR2 YYREEE (reference sequence). CDR3 sequence (DNA): TGTGCCAGCAGCTTGGCCTGGTCAGGGTTTGAGCAGTTCTTC. It yields the protein CASSLAWSGFEQFF. The whole variable domain, remainder taken from reference TRBV5-4 and TRBJ2-1, is ETGVTQSPTHLIKTRGQQVTLRCSSQSGHNTVSWYQQALGQGPQFIFQYYREEENGRGNFPPRFSGLQFPNYSSELNVNALELDDSALYLCASSLAWSGFEQFFGPGTRLTVL.

V usage is TRBV4-2 and J usage is TRBJ2-2, with D uncertain. This CDR3 comprises 15 residues. Trimming pared 1 base from V and 1 base from J, leaving 7 bases between. Germline V lookup: CDR1 LGHNA, CDR2 YNFKEQ. As DNA, the CDR3 is TGTGCCAGCAGCCAAGTGGTCTTGAACACCGGGGAGCTGTTTTTT. Translating gives CASSQVVLNTGELFF.

This clone was seen only once. The chain links TRBV28 to TRBJ1-5; 7 bases line up with TRBD1. This CDR3 contains 17 residues. The germline CDR1 and CDR2 sequences are MDHEN and SYDVKM. Germline trimming cut 2 bases from V and 6 bases from J; bases unmatched to any gene: 13. The CDR3 coding sequence is TGTGCCAGCAGTTTAATCGGCGCAGGGGGATTCGGTCAGCCCCAGCATTTT. Protein: CASSLIGAGGFGQPQHF.

CDR3 region: CASSLMDYGYTF. DNA for the CDR3: TGTGCCAGCAGTTTAATGGACTATGGCTACACCTTC. The rearrangement joins TRBV12-3 or TRBV12-4 to TRBJ1-2, with D hard to call. The CDR3 totals 12 residues. V shed 2 bases and J shed 3 bases, with 4 bases lying between them.

This clone was seen only once. The chain links TRBV10-3 to TRBJ1-2, with 8 bases aligning to TRBD1. The CDR3 totals 15 residues. J gave up 3 bases and V 2 bases, and 5 bases lay outside the gene matches. Germline-derived CDR1 and CDR2 are ENHRY and SYGVKD. CDR3 region: CAISEEAGGDYGYTF. DNA of the CDR3: TGTGCCATCAGTGAGGAAGCAGGGGGCGACTATGGCTACACCTTC.

The table lists this clone with a few counts. Mismatch with germline at one junction end may stem from a read error. The chain uses TRBV7-2 and TRBJ1-1; a weak D match, TRBD1 (6 bases). The CDR3 is 13 residues long. CDR1 SGHTA and CDR2 FQGNSA come from the germline V gene. The CDR3: CASSLSWGGLRTF. Written as DNA, the CDR3 is TGTGCCAGCAGCTTATCGTGGGGGGGGCTACGTACGTTT.

V gene TRBV7-8 combines with J gene TRBJ2-5; TRBD2 matches at 8 bases. This CDR3 has 16 residues. From germline, CDR1 is SGHVS and CDR2 FQNEAQ. V lost 6 bases and J lost 5; bases outside the gene matches: 14. CDR3 sequence: CASREWTSYVQETQYF. CDR3 DNA sequence: TGTGCCAGCAGAGAGTGGACTAGCTACGTCCAGGAGACCCAGTACTTC.

This clone has only one observation. J is TRBJ2-4 and V is TRBV7-2; 9 bases fit TRBD2. Unmatched junction bases numbered 6, after V lost 5 bases and J lost 1 base. CDR3 length: 16 amino acids. Germline V gene data show CDR1 as SGHTA and CDR2 as FQGNSA. CDR3 in DNA: TGTGCCAGCAGCAACTTAGCGGGGGCGGCCAAAAACATTCAGTACTTC. Its translation is CASSNLAGAAKNIQYF.

In the case of this clone: Other DNA sequences in this sample translate to the same CDR3. CDR3 coding DNA: TGTGCCACCAGGCCTGGGAACAGCGGTAGTAGTGAGCAGTTCTTC. Translating it yields CATRPGNSGSSEQFF. The rearrangement links TRBV19 to TRBJ2-1; TRBD2 is a possible D gene (5 bases). V shed 10 bases and J shed 9 bases, with 25 bases lying between them. Germline V lookup: CDR1 LNHDA, CDR2 SQIVND (reference sequence). The length of the CDR3 is 15 residues.

This clone was seen only once. The V call is TRBV15, the J call TRBJ2-2, with D possibly being TRBD1 (5 bases). Germline V gene sequence: CDR1 LNHNV, CDR2 YYDKDF (reference sequence). The CDR3 is 16 amino acids. V was cut by 1 base and J by 3 bases, with 12 bases left in between. CDR3 DNA: TGTGCCACCAGCAGAGTAGGGGTATGGGACACCGGGGAGCTGTTTTTT. As protein: CATSRVGVWDTGELFF.

The rearrangement joins TRBV5-6 to TRBJ1-4; D not certain. Deletions cut 4 bases from V and 5 bases from J, with 18 bases between. The CDR3 has 16 amino acids. Germline CDR1 reads SGHDT; CDR2 reads YYEEEE. In DNA, the CDR3 is TGTGCCAGCAGCGTGAGGTCTGACGGAAGGAATGAAAAACTGTTTTTT. Encoded protein: CASSVRSDGRNEKLFF.

The DNA of the CDR3 is TGTGCCAGCAGCTCCCCCGCGGAGAGAAGGAACACCATATATTTT. The encoded protein is CASSSPAERRNTIYF. This chain links TRBV7-2 with TRBJ1-3; D remains unclear. Germline loops: CDR1 SGHTA, CDR2 FQGNSA. Trimming pared 4 bases from V and 7 bases from J, leaving 17 bases between. This CDR3 is 15 amino acids long. The whole variable domain, filled in from reference TRBV7-2 and TRBJ1-3, reads GAGVSQSPSNKVTEKGKDVELRCDPISGHTALYWYRQSLGQGLEFLIYFQGNSAPDKSGLPSDRFSAERTGGSVSTLTIQRTQQEDSAVYLCASSSPAERRNTIYFGEGSWLTVV.

The genes are TRBV9 and TRBJ2-2; unclear D gene. Trimming shortened V by 0 bases and J by 5 bases, and 5 bases separated the two germline ends. Germline V gene lookup returns CDR1 SGDLS and CDR2 YYNGEE. The CDR3 length is 13 residues. CDR3 region: CASSVDFTGELFF. DNA of the CDR3: TGTGCCAGCAGCGTAGATTTTACCGGGGAGCTGTTTTTT.

The chain combines TRBV24-1 with TRBJ2-3; D is possibly TRBD1 or TRBD2 (6 bases each). The CDR3 loop spans 13 amino acids. CDR1 is KGHDR, CDR2 SFDVKD, per germline. V was shortened by 10 bases and J by 0 bases, with 10 bases between the two germline ends. Written as DNA, the CDR3 is TGTGCCACGGGGGGCGTTAGCACAGATACGCAGTATTTT. This sequence encodes CATGGVSTDTQYF.